This T cell receptor (beta chain) was captured by sequencing in a study of blood T cell repertoires in COVID-19. On the study more broadly: Sources were T cells, B-cell-depleted T cells, or PBMCs; the material itself was cDNA or gDNA.

Under the authors' procedure: From reference gene primer amplification, estimates of nucleated cell counts were derived. Data came from immunoSEQ multiplex PCR; TCRdb stores just in-frame clones and leaves some out. The DNA gave D and trimming, while V, J and clone size come from that table. The repertoire holds under 400,000 clones, more than 70% seen once, with 1.5% to 2% in the top ten. A Seattle source enrolled patients during active infection and followed them longitudinally. Germline V gives CDR1 LGHNA, CDR2 YSLEER. This CDR3 region has 18 residues. The junction had 16 bases not matched to a gene; V was cut back by 2 bases and J by 8 bases.

This TCR came from a woman aged 30 to 39 with COVID-19, enrolled during active disease. The sample consisted of peripheral blood. This sequence joins TRBV4-3 and TRBJ2-4; 9 bases are a match to TRBD2. DNA of the CDR3: TGCGCCAGCAGCCAACAATTTAGCGGGGGACCCTCCGGCGACATTCAGTACTTC. It encodes CASSQQFSGGPSGDIQYF.